Presented here are 22 T cell receptor beta chains from one specimen sequenced in a study of T cell responses to AZD1222 COVID-19 vaccine. Sequenced by immunoSEQ multiplex PCR; TCRdb stores in-frame clones only, minus some. The table records 100,000 to 150,000 clones, about nine tenths of them present only once. This sample comprised peripheral blood, obtained on day 0 of MenACWY control vaccination. The receptor set was obtained from an adult in good health.

Only one count was recorded for this clone. This chain connects TRBV12-2 to TRBJ2-7; the table assigns TRBD2, which was not confirmed against the DNA. TRBV12-2 counts as a pseudogene. This CDR3 is built from 15 residues. The CDR3 reads CASRSWCGSSYEQYF. In nucleotides, the CDR3 is TGTGCAAGTCGCTCCTGGTGCGGGAGCTCCTACGAGCAGTACTTC.

The rearrangement links TRBV5-6 to TRBJ2-2; D uncertain. In germline, CDR1 is SGHDT, CDR2 YYEEEE. The CDR3 runs to 16 residues. V was cut by 4 bases and J by 2 bases, with 15 bases left in between. CDR3 in DNA: TGTGCCAGCAGCACCTGGGCACGGCCAAACACCGGGGAGCTGTTTTTT. Translated, it gives CASSTWARPNTGELFF.

The rearrangement uses TRBV7-2 and TRBJ2-1; TRBD1 matches at 7 bases. The length of the CDR3 is 15 residues. The V and J ends lost 6 bases and 3 bases, in that order; junction bases with no gene match: 8. Germline V gene data show CDR1 as SGHTA and CDR2 as FQGNSA. CDR3 region: CASRLTGDRYNEQFF. The CDR3 nucleotides read TGTGCCAGCAGATTAACAGGGGACCGCTACAATGAGCAGTTCTTC.

This chain uses TRBV11-3 with TRBJ2-5, with TRBD1 matching over 8 bases. Germline V gives CDR1 SGHNT, CDR2 YENEEA. CDR3 length: 16 residues. Trimming removed 5 bases from V and 1 base from J; junction bases left unmatched: 9. CDR3 loop: CASSLRQGRGQETQYF. CDR3 sequence (DNA): TGTGCCAGCAGCCTAAGACAGGGGAGAGGCCAAGAGACCCAGTACTTC.

The chain employs TRBV5-6 and TRBJ2-7; D might be TRBD1 (6 bases). The CDR3 length is 12 residues. Trimming took off 4 bases at V and 6 bases at J, with 11 bases between the two ends. Germline V gives CDR1 SGHDT, CDR2 YYEEEE. The CDR3 DNA reads TGTGCCAGCAGCAGAACAGGGACCGAGCAGTACGTC. Its translation: CASSRTGTEQYV.

The chain is built from TRBV4-1 and TRBJ2-1, with 10 bases identical to TRBD2. Germline V gene lookup returns CDR1 MGHRA and CDR2 YSYEKL. V lost 1 base and J lost 2; bases outside the gene matches: 5. The CDR3 runs to 17 residues. The CDR3 loop is CASSQAPLAGAYNEQFF. The CDR3 nucleotides are TGCGCCAGCAGCCAAGCCCCCCTAGCGGGGGCCTACAATGAGCAGTTCTTC.

This clone was seen only once. The J gene is TRBJ2-3, the V gene TRBV5-6, with 8 bases identical to TRBD1. The CDR3 runs 16 residues. Trimming cost V 4 bases and J 0 bases; bases outside gene matches: 7. Germline V gene sequence: CDR1 SGHDT, CDR2 YYEEEE. The CDR3 DNA sequence: TGTGCCAGCAGCCAGAGACAGGGGACTAGCACAGATACGCAGTATTTT. This gives the protein CASSQRQGTSTDTQYF.

V usage is TRBV28 and J usage is TRBJ2-7; TRBD1 matches at 9 bases. CDR1 and CDR2 (germline): MDHEN, SYDVKM. V trimming: 7 bases; J trimming: 1 base; junction bases outside the gene matches: 8. This CDR3 contains 15 residues. The CDR3 spells CASTPGGTGSYEQYF. CDR3 coding DNA: TGTGCCAGCACCCCCGGCGGGACAGGGTCCTACGAGCAGTACTTC.

J is TRBJ2-7 and V is TRBV12-3 or TRBV12-4; D is undetermined. The CDR3 sequence is 12 residues long. V lost 4 bases, J lost 9 bases, and 13 bases lay in between. The CDR3 DNA reads as TGTGCCAGCAGTTCTGGGGTGATCGGGCAGTACTTC. This encodes CASSSGVIGQYF.

The rearrangement joins TRBV28 to TRBJ1-2; no clear D. Per the germline V gene, CDR1 is MDHEN and CDR2 is SYDVKM. The CDR3 runs to 13 residues. V was cut by 3 bases and J by 5 bases, with 10 bases left in between. The CDR3 coding sequence is TGTGCCAGCAGTTTTAAGCCGGGATATGGCTACACCTTC. Its protein is CASSFKPGYGYTF.

This clone is a singleton in its sample. The V gene is TRBV6-1, the J gene TRBJ1-5, with D perhaps matching TRBD1 (5 bases). In germline, CDR1 is MNHNS, CDR2 SASEGT. The CDR3 spans 14 residues. Trimming pared 3 bases from V and 5 bases from J, leaving 11 bases between. The CDR3 DNA sequence: TGTGCCAGCAGTGATTGGGGGTTGTATCAGCCCCAGCATTTT. This encodes CASSDWGLYQPQHF.

The V call is TRBV7-8, the J call TRBJ1-5; a possible D gene is TRBD1 (6 bases). Per germline, CDR1 SGHVS and CDR2 FQNEAQ. The CDR3 extends over 15 amino acids. Trimming shortened V by 1 base and J by 7 bases, and 14 bases separated the two germline ends. CDR3 nucleotides: TGTGCCAGCAGCTTAGTGGTCGGGGGCGGGCAGCCCCAGCATTTT. Its protein product is CASSLVVGGGQPQHF.

J is TRBJ2-1 and V is TRBV18, with 9 bases identical to TRBD1. V trimming: 2 bases; J trimming: 9 bases; junction bases outside the gene matches: 5. Germline CDR1 reads KGHSH; CDR2 reads LQKENI. The length of the CDR3 is 14 residues. The CDR3 DNA is TGTGCCAGCTCACCAGGACAGGGGCTGGGTGAGCAGTTCTTC. This translates into CASSPGQGLGEQFF. Variable domain in full (rest from reference TRBV18 and TRBJ2-1): NAGVMQNPRHLVRRRGQEARLRCSPMKGHSHVYWYRQLPEEGLKFMVYLQKENIIDESGMPKERFSAEFPKEGPSILRIQQVVRGDSAAYFCASSPGQGLGEQFFGPGTRLTVL.

This chain joins TRBV18 and TRBJ2-7; D not certain. The CDR3 spans 13 residues. V was trimmed by 6 bases and J by 3 bases, leaving 12 bases between them. Germline V gene data show CDR1 as KGHSH and CDR2 as LQKENI. The DNA of the CDR3 is TGTGCCAGCTCCCCAGGATTGGACTACGAGCAGTACGTC. This translates into CASSPGLDYEQYV.

The gene calls are TRBV6-6 and TRBJ1-5, with 8 positions matching TRBD1. The trim removed 5 bases at V and 1 base at J, leaving 13 bases unmatched. The CDR3 is made up of 18 amino acids. From germline, CDR1 is MNHNY and CDR2 SVGAGI (reference sequence). For the CDR3, the DNA is TGTGCCAGCAGTCCCTATTCCAGGGGGCTTGGGAGCAATCAGCCCCAGCATTTT. Residues: CASSPYSRGLGSNQPQHF.

The chain carries TRBV30 and TRBJ2-1; D gene ambiguous. Germline CDR1 GTSNPN, CDR2 SVGIG (reference sequence). CDR3 length: 12 residues. Trimming removed 2 bases from V and 5 bases from J, with 7 bases in between. CDR3 loop: CAWSSLHNEQFF. The CDR3 bases are TGTGCCTGGAGTTCACTGCACAATGAGCAGTTCTTC.

V is TRBV15 and J is TRBJ2-3, with 7 bases aligning to TRBD2. With V trimmed by 1 base and J by 2 bases, 6 bases remained unmatched. The CDR3 extends over 16 amino acids. The germline gives CDR1 LNHNV, CDR2 YYDKDF (reference sequence). The CDR3 spells CATSRGASGNTDTQYF. For the CDR3, the DNA is TGTGCCACCAGCAGAGGGGCTAGCGGAAACACAGATACGCAGTATTTT.

The rearrangement uses TRBV27 and TRBJ2-1, with a weak D call TRBD2 (6 bases). CDR1 MNHEY and CDR2 SMNVEV come from the germline V gene (reference sequence). The CDR3 is made up of 15 amino acids. The V end lost 5 bases, the J end lost 1 base, and 12 bases lay between the germline ends. The CDR3 sequence is CASSPGRESYNEQFF. The DNA of the CDR3 is TGTGCCAGCAGTCCAGGGCGGGAATCCTACAATGAGCAGTTCTTC.

The CDR3 loop reads CASSVASSSGGPTDTQYF. Here the CDR3 DNA reads TGTGCCAGCAGCGTAGCTTCGTCTAGCGGGGGACCCACAGATACGCAGTATTTT. The J gene is TRBJ2-3, the V gene TRBV9, with 10 bases identical to TRBD2. Germline CDR1 is SGDLS and CDR2 is YYNGEE. V was pared by 0 bases and J by 2 bases, with 9 bases of the junction left unmatched. CDR3 length: 18 residues.

V and J are TRBV5-1 and TRBJ2-5, with TRBD2 matching 9 bases. Germline lookup yields CDR1 SGHRS and CDR2 YFSETQ. The CDR3 is made up of 14 amino acids. V gave up 4 bases and J gave up 5 bases; unmatched junction bases: 6. The CDR3 loop is CASSGSGTSETQYF. For the CDR3, the DNA is TGCGCCAGCAGCGGATCCGGGACTAGCGAGACCCAGTACTTC.

The CDR3 region is CASIGLAGPVGQFF. CDR3 DNA: TGTGCCAGCATAGGACTAGCGGGGCCCGTGGGGCAGTTCTTC. This rearrangement joins TRBV28 to TRBJ2-1; 12 bases are a match to TRBD2. Trimming at V came to 7 bases and at J to 12 bases, leaving 10 bases not matched to a gene. Germline assignment: CDR1 MDHEN and CDR2 SYDVKM. The CDR3 consists of 14 residues.

The CDR3 nucleotides read TGCGCCAGCAGCCAAGATCGGGGAGATACGCAGTATTTT. Its translation is CASSQDRGDTQYF. The V gene is TRBV4-3, the J gene TRBJ2-3, with D maybe TRBD2 (5 bases). The CDR3 totals 13 residues. CDR1 and CDR2 (germline): LGHNA, YSLEER. Trimming shortened V by 0 bases and J by 5 bases, and 6 bases separated the two germline ends.